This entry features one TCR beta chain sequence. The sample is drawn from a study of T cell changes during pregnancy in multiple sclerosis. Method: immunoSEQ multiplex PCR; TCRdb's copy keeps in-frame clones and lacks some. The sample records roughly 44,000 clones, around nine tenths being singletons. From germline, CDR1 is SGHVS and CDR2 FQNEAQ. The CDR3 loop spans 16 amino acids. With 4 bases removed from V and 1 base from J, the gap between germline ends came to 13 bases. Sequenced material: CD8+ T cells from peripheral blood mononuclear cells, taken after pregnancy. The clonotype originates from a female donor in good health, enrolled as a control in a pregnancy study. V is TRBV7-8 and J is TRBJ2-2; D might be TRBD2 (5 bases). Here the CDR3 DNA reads TGTGCCAGCAGCTCCCGGCCAAGCGGGAACACCGGGGAGCTGTTTTTT. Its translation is CASSSRPSGNTGELFF.